Presented here are 23 T cell receptor beta chains from one specimen sequenced in a study of tumor and adjacent non-tumor tissue in lung cancer. Three rounds of nested PCR, following a modified ARM-PCR protocol, produced the TCRbeta library. MiXCR, applied by TCRdb to the multiplex PCR reads, yields one record per CDR3 protein. Of under 100,000 distinct CDR3 sequences in the sample, about 66% are singletons; the top ten hold more than 14%. No cell sorting was done before RNA was extracted from the tissue. Sequencing input: lung tumor tissue. These receptors came from a man between 70 and 80 years old with non-small cell lung cancer.

This clonotype appeared once. The germline gene is not matched at one end of the junction; a read error may be the cause. The chain recombines TRBV6-1 with TRBJ2-1; D is perhaps TRBD1 (6 bases). CDR3 length equals 16 residues. The germline V gene has CDR1 MNHNS and CDR2 SASEGT. CDR3 DNA: TGTGTCAGCAGTAGGTCGGACAGACCCCCCTACAATGAGCAGTTCTTC. Translation: CVSSRSDRPPYNEQFF.

This clonotype was seen a few times. This may be a read error, as it is one base from a much larger clone. The chain employs TRBV5-5 and TRBJ2-1; TRBD1 matches at 8 bases. CDR1 is SGHKS and CDR2 is YYEKEE in the germline V gene (reference sequence). This CDR3 is 15 amino acids long. V trimming: 6 bases; J trimming: 1 base; junction bases outside the gene matches: 6. In DNA form, the CDR3 reads TGTGCCAGCAACAAAGACAGGGGTTCCTACAATGAGCAGTTCTTC. This encodes CASNKDRGSYNEQFF.

Concerning this clonotype: No conserved phenylalanine or tryptophan is present at the end of the CDR3, so a read error is the likely explanation. CDR3 coding DNA: TGCAGCGTTCGCGGGGAATTGTCTTACAATGAGCAGTTCATC. It is translated as CSVRGELSYNEQFI. The chain carries TRBV29-1 and TRBJ2-1, with D maybe TRBD2 (6 bases). Trimming stripped 5 bases from V and 4 bases from J, with 15 bases between. The germline gives CDR1 SQVTM, CDR2 ANQGSEA. CDR3 length: 14 residues.

Many counts were recorded for this clonotype. This chain joins TRBV29-1 and TRBJ2-7; TRBD1 matches 9 bases. Germline-derived CDR1 and CDR2 are SQVTM and ANQGSEA. The CDR3 runs to 14 residues. With 5 bases clipped from V and 2 bases from J, the junction kept 7 bases outside the gene matches. CDR3 nucleotides: TGCAGCGTTATCCCGGGACAGGGAACCTACGAGCAGTACTTC. Translating it yields CSVIPGQGTYEQYF.

Worth noting for this clonotype: Mismatch with germline at one junction end may stem from a read error. V and J are TRBV29-1 and TRBJ1-1, with TRBD1 as a possible D gene (5 bases). CDR1 SQVTM and CDR2 ANQGSEA come from the germline V gene. This CDR3 is built from 13 residues. This CDR3 is CSIVSDRTFEAFF. The CDR3 DNA sequence: TGCAGCATTGTATCAGACAGAACATTTGAAGCTTTCTTC.

This clonotype was found a few times. Just one base apart from a much larger clone, this may be a read error. Since the CDR3 does not end with the conserved phenylalanine or tryptophan, this likely comes from a read error. The J gene is TRBJ2-2, the V gene TRBV29-1; D gene unclear. This CDR3 has 11 residues. The germline V gene encodes CDR1 SQVTM and CDR2 ANQGSEA. V lost 4 bases, J lost 6 bases, and 6 bases lay in between. CDR3 protein: CSVGGSGELFS. The CDR3 nucleotides read TGCAGCGTTGGGGGATCCGGGGAGCTGTTTTCT.

With respect to this clonotype: One end of the junction fails to match germline, which may point to a read error. The V gene is TRBV30, the J gene TRBJ1-6, with unresolved D. CDR1 and CDR2 from the germline V gene are GTSNPN and SVGIG (reference sequence). The CDR3 runs 14 residues. The DNA for the CDR3 is TGTGCCTGGAGCCAGACCCCGGAGAATTCATCCCTCCACTTT. Translating gives CAWSQTPENSSLHF.

This clonotype showed up just a few times. The chain employs TRBV5-1 and TRBJ2-3; 14 nucleotides match TRBD2. This CDR3 region has 15 residues. The V gene end was trimmed by 3 bases and the J gene end by 4 bases; junction bases not matched to a gene: 1. The germline gives CDR1 SGHRS, CDR2 YFSETQ. Here the CDR3 DNA reads TGCGCCAGCAGCTCGACTAGCGGGAGGGCAGATACGCAGTATTTT. This sequence encodes CASSSTSGRADTQYF.

In its sample, this clonotype was seen many times. V usage is TRBV28 and J usage is TRBJ1-4; possibly TRBD1 for D (5 bases). The CDR3 has 14 residues. The germline V gene encodes CDR1 MDHEN and CDR2 SYDVKM. V was clipped by 3 bases and J by 9 bases, with 14 bases between them. CDR3 region: CASSFEGARKKLFF. For the CDR3, the DNA is TGTGCCAGCAGTTTTGAAGGGGCAAGGAAAAAACTGTTTTTT. The whole variable domain, filled in from reference TRBV28 and TRBJ1-4, reads DVKVTQSSRYLVKRTGEKVFLECVQDMDHENMFWYRQDPGLGLRLIYFSYDVKMKEKGDIPEGYSVSREKKERFSLILESASTNQTSMYLCASSFEGARKKLFFGSGTQLSVL.

The chain is built from TRBV11-2 and TRBJ2-1; 7 bases are a match to TRBD1. The V gene end was trimmed by 8 bases and the J gene end by 1 base; junction bases not matched to a gene: 14. The CDR3 has 17 residues. The germline V gene has CDR1 SGHAT and CDR2 FQNNGV. CDR3 bases: TGTGCCAGCCCTCAGGGAGCAGGGGGATTTTCCTACAATGAGCAGTTCTTC. Residues: CASPQGAGGFSYNEQFF. The entire variable domain, with the rest obtained from reference TRBV11-2 and TRBJ2-1, is as follows: EAGVAQSPRYKIIEKRQSVAFWCNPISGHATLYWYQQILGQGPKLLIQFQNNGVVDDSQLPKDRFSAERLKGVDSTLKIQPAKLEDSAVYLCASPQGAGGFSYNEQFFGPGTRLTVL.

This clonotype was counted many times. The gene calls are TRBV6-1 and TRBJ2-7; no reliable D call. V lost 7 bases and J lost 2, with 15 bases in between. Looked up from germline, CDR1 is MNHNS and CDR2 is SASEGT. CDR3 length equals 14 residues. DNA of the CDR3: TGTGCCAGCAATAGGGTCACCGGAACCTACGAGCAGTACTTC. Amino acids: CASNRVTGTYEQYF.

The chain couples TRBV28 to TRBJ2-3; unclear D gene. There are 12 residues in the CDR3. Germline loops: CDR1 MDHEN, CDR2 SYDVKM. The V end lost 6 bases, the J end lost 2 bases, and 6 bases lay between the germline ends. Here the CDR3 DNA reads TGTGCCAGCAGGGCCCCCACAGATACGCAGTATTTT. This sequence encodes CASRAPTDTQYF.

This clonotype has just a few counts. Being one base from a much bigger clone, this may be a read error. J is TRBJ2-7 and V is TRBV6-6; 8 bases line up with TRBD2. In germline, CDR1 is MNHNY, CDR2 SVGAGI (reference sequence). CDR3 length: 13 amino acids. As DNA, the CDR3 is TGTGTCAGCAACGGCGGGGGGAAGTACGAGCAGTACTTC. This translates into CVSNGGGKYEQYF.

About this clonotype itself: The conserved closing phenylalanine or tryptophan is absent in this CDR3, likely reflecting a read error. The V gene is TRBV11-3, the J gene TRBJ2-5, with no clear D. Germline V gene data show CDR1 as SGHNT and CDR2 as YENEEA. The CDR3 loop spans 13 amino acids. The CDR3 reads CAISPGLGETQYL. The CDR3 DNA is TGTGCTATCAGCCCAGGCTTGGGAGAGACCCAGTACCTC.

The table lists this clonotype with a few counts. The conserved final phenylalanine or tryptophan is absent from the CDR3, which likely points to a read error. The chain couples TRBV5-6 to TRBJ2-7; 7 bases map to TRBD2. The CDR3 has 13 residues. Germline V gene lookup returns CDR1 SGHDT and CDR2 YYEEEE. J gave up 7 bases and V 4 bases, and 8 bases lay outside the gene matches. The CDR3 sequence is CASSRVAGREQYL. The CDR3 DNA is TGTGCCAGCAGCCGTGTTGCCGGGAGGGAGCAGTACTTA.

With respect to this clonotype: A single base separates this from a much larger clone, so it may be a read error. J is TRBJ2-7 and V is TRBV6-6; TRBD2 agrees at 8 bases. J lost 4 bases, V lost 10 bases, and 9 bases had no gene match. Germline assignment: CDR1 MNHNY and CDR2 SVGAGI (reference sequence). The CDR3 has 13 amino acids. CDR3 DNA: TGTGCCAACAACGGCGGGGGGAAGTACGAGCAGTACTTC. It encodes CANNGGGKYEQYF.

With regard to this clonotype: One end of the junction fails to match germline, which may point to a read error. The chain has TRBV7-3 and TRBJ2-1; 16 nucleotides match TRBD2. The CDR3 length is 15 residues. Looked up from germline, CDR1 is SGHTA and CDR2 is FQGTGA. CDR3 nucleotides: TGTGTCAGCAGCTCGGGACTAGCGGGAGGGCCCGGCCAGTTCTTC. Protein sequence: CVSSSGLAGGPGQFF.

Comment on this clonotype: Since a much larger clone is just one base distant, this may be a read error. The chain links TRBV14 to TRBJ2-1; the D gene is possibly TRBD1 (7 bases). Germline CDR1 reads SGHDN; CDR2 reads FVKESK. The CDR3 totals 15 residues. Trimming pared 1 base from V and 13 bases from J, leaving 20 bases between. CDR3 region: CASSQVPGGQVLQFF. DNA for the CDR3: TGTGCCAGCAGCCAAGTACCAGGGGGGCAGGTCCTTCAGTTCTTC.

Concerning this clonotype: This CDR3 is missing its conserved last phenylalanine or tryptophan, likely due to a read error. This chain connects TRBV11-3 to TRBJ2-5; D is undetermined. CDR3 length: 15 residues. Germline lookup yields CDR1 SGHNT and CDR2 YENEEA. Here the CDR3 DNA reads TGTGTCAGCAGCCCTGGGGTATGGGTCCAAGAGACCCAGTACTCC. Protein: CVSSPGVWVQETQYS.

On this clonotype: Since a much larger clone is just one base distant, this may be a read error. The rearrangement uses TRBV6-5 and TRBJ2-3; D ambiguous. V was clipped by 4 bases and J by 3 bases, with 20 bases between them. Germline assignment: CDR1 MNHEY and CDR2 SVGAGI. The CDR3 runs 17 residues. CDR3 sequence (DNA): TGTGCCAGCAGTTGCTCGAGACCCCATAAAGGAACAGATACGCAGTATTTT. Its translation: CASSCSRPHKGTDTQYF.

This clonotype was observed many times. The V gene is TRBV6-5, the J gene TRBJ2-5, with 8 bases fitting TRBD1. V trimming: 5 bases; J trimming: 4 bases; junction bases outside the gene matches: 6. Germline V gene sequence: CDR1 MNHEY, CDR2 SVGAGI. The CDR3 spans 14 residues. CDR3 in DNA: TGTGCCAGCAGTGATTGGGACAGGTCAGAGACCCAGTACTTC. Translation gives CASSDWDRSETQYF.

On this clonotype itself: An end of the junction differs from the germline gene, which may be a read error. The chain links TRBV28 to TRBJ1-6, with 8 bases matching TRBD1. This CDR3 region has 15 residues. Germline CDR1 and CDR2: MDHEN and SYDVKM. The CDR3 DNA is TGTACCAGCAGTGTGCCCGGACAGGGTGTCTTTGGGCTCCACTTT. The encoded protein is CTSSVPGQGVFGLHF. Supplemented by reference TRBV28 and TRBJ1-6, the full variable domain reads DVKVTQSSRYLVKRTGEKVFLECVQDMDHENMFWYRQDPGLGLRLIYFSYDVKMKEKGDIPEGYSVSREKKERFSLILESASTNQTSMYLCTSSVPGQGVFGLHFGNGTRLTVT.

Comment on this clonotype: One end of the junction fails to match germline, which may point to a read error. The chain carries TRBV5-1 and TRBJ2-4; the match to TRBD1 covers 10 bases. The CDR3 length is 14 residues. Germline V gene data show CDR1 as SGHRS and CDR2 as YFSETQ. The DNA of the CDR3 is TGCACCAGCAGCTTGGGGGACAGGGGTGACATTCAGTACTTC. This translates into CTSSLGDRGDIQYF.